A single sample gave rise to the 5 T cell receptor beta chains below, sequenced in a study of CD8 T cells in ankylosing spondylitis. TCRdb called the 5' RACE reads again in MiXCR, with one record for every CDR3 protein. The sample has about 270,000 distinct CDR3 sequences, roughly 32% seen once. Sequenced input: blood, either unsorted or a sorted T cell fraction (not recorded which). The receptors stem from a male donor with ankylosing spondylitis or in good health (not recorded which).

The V and J genes are TRBV5-6 and TRBJ2-1, with D tentatively TRBD2 (6 bases). V lost 0 bases, J lost 7 bases, and 20 bases lay in between. Germline loops: CDR1 SGHDT, CDR2 YYEEEE. The CDR3 extends over 17 amino acids. CDR3 loop: CASSLGLGGLGKNEQFF. The CDR3 DNA follows: TGTGCCAGCAGCTTGGGGCTCGGGGGTCTGGGTAAGAATGAGCAGTTCTTC.

The rearrangement uses TRBV12-3 or TRBV12-4 and TRBJ2-5; D remains unclear. The CDR3 consists of 13 residues. Trimming shortened V by 3 bases and J by 3 bases, and 8 bases separated the two germline ends. The CDR3: CASSFPSKETQYF. Written as DNA, the CDR3 is TGTGCCAGCAGTTTTCCGTCGAAAGAGACCCAGTACTTC.

The chain recombines TRBV10-3 with TRBJ1-2; D not resolved. CDR1 and CDR2 (germline): ENHRY, SYGVKD. This CDR3 comprises 13 residues. Trimming left V 3 bases short and J 6 bases short, with 11 bases between. CDR3 in DNA: TGTGCCATCAGTGACAACCTACTGGATGGCTACACCTTC. Its translation: CAISDNLLDGYTF.

The chain joins TRBV27 to TRBJ1-2; the D gene is possibly TRBD1 (5 bases). Germline CDR1 MNHEY, CDR2 SMNVEV (reference sequence). V dropped 6 bases and J dropped 6 bases, with 8 bases sitting between them. This CDR3 has 11 amino acids. CDR3 nucleotides: TGTGCCAGCAGCGGGGGGGATGGCTACACCTTC. It encodes CASSGGDGYTF.

This clonotype was observed a handful of times. V usage is TRBV5-1 and J usage is TRBJ2-5; tentatively, D is TRBD1 (6 bases). The CDR3 totals 15 residues. Between the trimmed V and J ends, which lost 4 bases and 2 bases, there was a span of 15 bases. CDR1 and CDR2 (germline): SGHRS, YFSETQ. The CDR3, as DNA: TGCGCCAGCAGCGAGTCCGGGACAAAACAAGAGACCCAGTACTTC. Protein product: CASSESGTKQETQYF.